Each of the 9 T cell receptor beta chains below was sequenced from the same sample in a study of siplizumab effects on memory and regulatory T cells. The table came from immunoSEQ multiplex PCR; TCRdb's copy has only in-frame clones and leaves some out. The table has approximately 100,000 clones, 93% seen once; the top ten hold 0.6% to 0.7%. The sample comprised Tregs sorted from blood. Receptors originate from a human donor in good health.

This chain joins TRBV2 and TRBJ2-1, with no clear D. The CDR3 is 16 amino acids. Germline-derived CDR1 and CDR2 are SNHLY and FYNNEI. V gave up 1 base and J gave up 5 bases, with 15 bases separating them. The CDR3 reads CASSEVGTGRDNEQFF. CDR3 coding DNA: TGTGCCAGCAGTGAAGTAGGAACGGGCCGGGACAATGAGCAGTTCTTC.

The gene calls are TRBV5-1 and TRBJ2-2, with unresolved D. V was clipped by 4 bases and J by 1 base, with 14 bases between them. The CDR3 loop spans 16 amino acids. Germline lookup yields CDR1 SGHRS and CDR2 YFSETQ. The CDR3 DNA follows: TGCGCCAGCAGCCCGGACGTGGCAGGGAACACCGGGGAGCTGTTTTTT. Its protein is CASSPDVAGNTGELFF.

The CDR3 bases are TGTGCCAGTAGTATCCTAGGACAGCACACTGAAGCTTTCTTT. Translating gives CASSILGQHTEAFF. The V call is TRBV19, the J call TRBJ1-1; D is possibly TRBD1 (6 bases). The germline gives CDR1 LNHDA, CDR2 SQIVND (reference sequence). The length of the CDR3 is 14 residues. The V gene lost 3 bases and the J gene lost 3 bases, with 11 bases spanning the gap.

The chain employs TRBV15 and TRBJ2-1, with D perhaps matching TRBD1 (5 bases). Germline V gene lookup returns CDR1 LNHNV and CDR2 YYDKDF (reference sequence). V lost 4 bases and J 6 bases, leaving 13 bases between the germline ends. The CDR3 spans 14 residues. Here the CDR3 reads CATSNFTRVNEQFF. CDR3 coding DNA: TGTGCCACCAGCAATTTCACCAGGGTCAATGAGCAGTTCTTC.

J is TRBJ1-1 and V is TRBV30; D is unclear. V dropped 0 bases and J dropped 0 bases, with 8 bases sitting between them. The CDR3 covers 14 residues. Looked up from germline, CDR1 is GTSNPN and CDR2 is SVGIG (reference sequence). CDR3 sequence (DNA): TGTGCCTGGAGTGTACCGGGAATGAACACTGAAGCTTTCTTT. Encoded protein: CAWSVPGMNTEAFF.

The chain uses TRBV5-1 and TRBJ1-2, with no clear D. This CDR3 has 12 amino acids. In germline, CDR1 is SGHRS, CDR2 YFSETQ. Trimming removed 4 bases at V and 8 bases at J, with 12 bases between. The CDR3 DNA reads TGCGCCAGCAGCCAGGACCGCGTCGGCTACACCTTC. Its protein is CASSQDRVGYTF. Together with reference TRBV5-1 and TRBJ1-2, the CDR3 gives the full variable domain: KAGVTQTPRYLIKTRGQQVTLSCSPISGHRSVSWYQQTPGQGLQFLFEYFSETQRNKGNFPGRFSGRQFSNSRSEMNVSTLELGDSALYLCASSQDRVGYTFGSGTRLTVV.

The CDR3 region is CASKPRAQGARSGYTF. CDR3 bases: TGCGCCAGCAAGCCCCGCGCGCAGGGGGCGAGGAGTGGCTACACCTTC. V gene TRBV4-3 combines with J gene TRBJ1-2, with 8 nucleotides matching TRBD1. The germline V gene has CDR1 LGHNA and CDR2 YSLEER. The CDR3 totals 16 residues. Trimming took 7 bases from V and 7 from J; bases not matched to a gene: 17.

The chain couples TRBV13 to TRBJ2-5; 9 bases fit TRBD1. Per germline, CDR1 PRHDT and CDR2 FYEKMQ (reference sequence). The CDR3 consists of 14 residues. The V segment lost 5 bases and the J segment 5 bases; nucleotides outside the gene matches: 6. The CDR3 nucleotides are TGTGCCAGCAGCCGTACAGGGGGCGGGGAGACCCAGTACTTC. Its protein product is CASSRTGGGETQYF.

CDR3 sequence: CASSLQIGTSGYNEQFF. The CDR3 DNA reads TGTGCCAGCAGCCTTCAAATCGGGACTAGCGGGTACAATGAGCAGTTCTTC. This chain joins TRBV11-1 and TRBJ2-1; 12 positions agree with TRBD2. Germline V gene sequence: CDR1 SGHAT, CDR2 FQDESV (reference sequence). The CDR3 consists of 17 residues. Trimming removed 5 bases from V and 4 bases from J; junction bases left unmatched: 9. Based on the CDR3 plus reference TRBV11-1 and TRBJ2-1, the full variable domain is EAEVAQSPRYKITEKSQAVAFWCDPISGHATLYWYRQILGQGPELLVQFQDESVVDDSQLPKDRFSAERLKGVDSTLKIQPAELGDSAMYLCASSLQIGTSGYNEQFFGPGTRLTVL.